Sequencing of this T cell receptor (beta chain) was carried out in a study of Graves' ophthalmopathy and Graves' hyperthyroidism. Findings and caveats of the study: The model reached approximately 70% sensitivity and 72.22% specificity for predicting ophthalmopathy progression. Most thyroid clonotypes expanded beyond 0.001 frequency were also found in blood.

The CDR3 consists of 15 residues. Germline lookup yields CDR1 MNHNY and CDR2 SVGAGI (reference sequence). V lost 4 bases and J lost 7, with 16 bases in between. In this sample, this clonotype turned up many times. Its antigen is still unknown. Using RNA transcripts, the TCR beta CDR3 regions were amplified. Second-round multiplex PCR came after first-round RT-PCR with HTBI primers. TCRdb re-analysed the multiplex PCR reads in MiXCR, keeping a single row per CDR3 protein. The profile shows 300,000 to 450,000 distinct CDR3 sequences, about a sixth of them singletons. Hyperthyroidism patients had new diagnoses, durations under 2 months, and ages of 18 to 65.

V gene TRBV6-6 combines with J gene TRBJ2-2; the D call may be TRBD1 or TRBD2 (5 bases each). Sequenced sample: peripheral blood. The TCR was taken from an adult woman with stable Graves' hyperthyroidism. The CDR3 here is CASSFGRVRGGELFF. Written as DNA, the CDR3 is TGTGCCAGCAGTTTCGGCAGGGTGAGGGGCGGGGAGCTGTTTTTT.